The 32 T cell receptor beta chains listed next were all sequenced from one sample in a study of control samples from healthy donors and cancer patients (dated by TCRdb to the early 2020s). Library construction relied on the immunoSEQ multiplex PCR assay. Here the immuneACCESS table is served through TCRdb, limited to in-frame sequences with V and J called. Missing clones are a known gap in these copies; in checked studies unresolved V genes cover under half, and the rest lacks a known reason. The sample includes 150,000 to 200,000 clones, with about 87% observed a single time. The ten largest clones take up around 12% of the sample. Sequenced input: blood. These receptors came from a man aged 25 to 40 in good health.

The V call is TRBV6-6, the J call TRBJ2-7; D might be TRBD2 (6 bases). The CDR3 consists of 11 residues. Germline loops: CDR1 MNHNY, CDR2 SVGAGI (reference sequence). CDR3 residues: CATKWGETQYF. As DNA, the CDR3 is TGTGCTACAAAATGGGGGGAAACCCAGTACTTC.

The V gene is TRBV6-5, the J gene TRBJ2-3, with D maybe TRBD1 (5 bases). Germline CDR1 is MNHEY and CDR2 is SVGAGI. The CDR3 runs 13 residues. Trimming pared 7 bases from V and 2 bases from J, leaving 10 bases between. CDR3 nucleotides: TGTGCCAGCACAGGACAACCCACAGATACGCAGTATTTT. Amino acids: CASTGQPTDTQYF.

In this sample, this clone turned up once. This sequence joins TRBV5-6 and TRBJ1-2, with D possibly TRBD1 on 5 matching bases. The CDR3 is 13 residues long. Trimming pared 4 bases from V and 4 bases from J, leaving 11 bases between. Germline CDR1 SGHDT, CDR2 YYEEEE. The CDR3 spells CASSPGRSYGYTF. The CDR3 DNA sequence: TGTGCCAGCAGCCCAGGGAGGAGCTATGGCTACACCTTC. The complete variable domain, with remaining parts taken from reference TRBV5-6 and TRBJ1-2, reads DAGVTQSPTHLIKTRGQQVTLRCSPKSGHDTVSWYQQALGQGPQFIFQYYEEEERQRGNFPDRFSGHQFPNYSSELNVNALLLGDSALYLCASSPGRSYGYTFGSGTRLTVV.

The gene calls are TRBV27 and TRBJ2-1; TRBD2 matches at 15 bases. This CDR3 region has 19 residues. Germline values: CDR1 MNHEY, CDR2 SMNVEV (reference sequence). J gave up 7 bases and V 6 bases, and 16 bases lay outside the gene matches. CDR3 loop: CASSSLGLAGGRVGNEQFF. In DNA form, the CDR3 reads TGTGCCAGCAGCAGCCTGGGACTAGCGGGAGGACGAGTGGGGAATGAGCAGTTCTTC.

This rearrangement joins TRBV5-4 to TRBJ2-7; D could derive from TRBD1 or TRBD2 (9 bases each). Germline assignment: CDR1 SGHNT and CDR2 YYREEE (reference sequence). The CDR3 totals 18 residues. V lost 4 bases, J lost 4 bases, and 27 bases lay in between. CDR3 sequence (DNA): TGTGCCAGCAGCCCCGACAGGGGGACTAGCTGGGTGACGTACGAGCAGTACTTC. This encodes CASSPDRGTSWVTYEQYF.

The chain uses TRBV7-9 and TRBJ2-7; D might be TRBD2 (7 bases). Between the trimmed V and J ends, which lost 3 bases and 2 bases, there was a span of 11 bases. Germline V gene sequence: CDR1 SEHNR, CDR2 FQNEAQ (reference sequence). This CDR3 is built from 14 residues. CDR3: CASSFRGAPYEQYF. CDR3 nucleotide sequence: TGTGCCAGCAGCTTCCGGGGGGCACCCTACGAGCAGTACTTC.

V gene TRBV29-1 combines with J gene TRBJ2-5; D possibly corresponds to TRBD1 (6 bases). Trimming removed 5 bases from V and 3 bases from J, with 10 bases in between. The CDR3 contains 12 residues. CDR1 is SQVTM, CDR2 ANQGSEA, per germline. The CDR3: CSVSRQEETQYF. The DNA for the CDR3 is TGCAGCGTTTCAAGACAGGAAGAGACCCAGTACTTC.

CDR3 residues: CASSPREQGDGYTF. DNA for the CDR3: TGTGCCAGCAGCCCCCGGGAGCAGGGTGACGGCTACACCTTC. J is TRBJ1-2 and V is TRBV3-1 (or the pseudogene TRBV3-2); D might be TRBD1 (5 bases). This CDR3 is built from 14 residues. The V and J ends lost 4 bases and 8 bases respectively, with 17 bases between them. Germline CDR1 LGHDT, CDR2 YNNKEL (reference sequence).

This chain links TRBV19 with TRBJ2-1, with unresolved D. V lost 5 bases to trimming and J lost 8 bases, with 13 bases between them. Germline V gene sequence: CDR1 LNHDA, CDR2 SQIVND (reference sequence). This CDR3 contains 13 residues. The CDR3 loop reads CASSRVLSDEQFF. CDR3 DNA sequence: TGTGCCAGTAGTCGTGTACTGAGCGATGAGCAGTTCTTC.

This chain connects TRBV15 to TRBJ1-4, with D hard to call. Germline V gene lookup returns CDR1 LNHNV and CDR2 YYDKDF (reference sequence). The ends were cut back, 0 bases at V and 5 bases at J, with 4 bases in the middle. The CDR3 covers 13 residues. CDR3 coding DNA: TGTGCCACCAGCAGAGACAGAAATGAAAAACTGTTTTTT. Encoded protein: CATSRDRNEKLFF.

The chain is built from TRBV6-5 and TRBJ2-1; no definite D call. CDR1 and CDR2 (germline): MNHEY, SVGAGI. V dropped 1 base and J dropped 8 bases, with 3 bases sitting between them. This CDR3 has 11 residues. The CDR3 loop reads CASSYFDEQFF. The CDR3 bases are TGTGCCAGCAGTTACTTCGATGAGCAGTTCTTC.

The chain combines TRBV28 with TRBJ2-7; unclear D gene. The V gene lost 3 bases and the J gene lost 3 bases, with 12 bases spanning the gap. Per germline, CDR1 MDHEN and CDR2 SYDVKM. The CDR3 sequence is 14 residues long. The CDR3 sequence: CASSFSAVHYEQYF. The CDR3 DNA reads TGTGCCAGCAGTTTCTCAGCAGTTCACTACGAGCAGTACTTC.

The CDR3 DNA reads as TGTGCCAGCAAGGGAGGGACTATAATGGCTGAAGCTTTCTTT. This codes for CASKGGTIMAEAFF. V gene TRBV28 combines with J gene TRBJ1-1, with a weak D call TRBD1 (5 bases). The V end was cut by 7 bases, the J end by 6 bases, with 18 bases between. The CDR3 is 14 amino acids. The germline V gene encodes CDR1 MDHEN and CDR2 SYDVKM.

The chain links TRBV29-1 to TRBJ1-2; 8 positions agree with TRBD1. V shed 6 bases, J shed 8 bases, and the junction held 8 bases outside the gene matches. CDR3 size: 12 residues. In germline, CDR1 is SQVTM, CDR2 ANQGSEA. CDR3 nucleotide sequence: TGCAGCGTGACTGGACAGGGCCACGGCTACACCTTC. Protein product: CSVTGQGHGYTF.

The J gene is TRBJ1-4, the V gene TRBV10-3; TRBD1 might be the D (5 bases). The CDR3 has 14 residues. V was cut by 6 bases and J by 10 bases, with 18 bases left in between. Germline V gene data show CDR1 as ENHRY and CDR2 as SYGVKD. CDR3 residues: CAISPGGSGGKLFF. Written as DNA, the CDR3 is TGTGCCATCAGCCCCGGGGGATCGGGCGGAAAACTGTTTTTT.

The genes are TRBV4-1 and TRBJ2-1; 8 bases map to TRBD2. This CDR3 has 15 amino acids. V was clipped by 3 bases and J by 4 bases; unmatched bases: 5. Germline values: CDR1 MGHRA, CDR2 YSYEKL. CDR3 sequence reads: CASSQEAGGYNEQFF. In DNA, the CDR3 is TGCGCCAGCAGCCAGGAGGCGGGGGGTTACAATGAGCAGTTCTTC.

The chain couples TRBV5-4 to TRBJ2-2; D remains ambiguous. The CDR3 totals 16 residues. Germline V gene sequence: CDR1 SGHNT, CDR2 YYREEE (reference sequence). With 4 bases removed from V and 3 bases from J, the gap between germline ends came to 16 bases. The CDR3 DNA is TGTGCCAGCAGCATAGGATCACCGTTATACACCGGGGAGCTGTTTTTT. This translates into CASSIGSPLYTGELFF.

The chain combines TRBV6-2 or TRBV6-3 with TRBJ2-2; the match to TRBD1 covers 9 bases. Trimming at V came to 6 bases and at J to 5 bases, leaving 7 bases not matched to a gene. Germline lookup yields CDR1 MNHEY and CDR2 SVGEGT. This CDR3 spans 15 amino acids. The CDR3 region has the DNA TGTGCCAGCAGCAGAGACAGGGGGAGAACCGGGGAGCTGTTTTTT. Its translation: CASSRDRGRTGELFF.

The gene calls are TRBV13 and TRBJ2-2; D remains unclear. The CDR3 is 14 residues long. Germline assignment: CDR1 PRHDT and CDR2 FYEKMQ (reference sequence). With 4 bases removed from V and 3 bases from J, the gap between germline ends came to 9 bases. The CDR3 loop reads CASSSPTYTGELFF. CDR3 DNA: TGTGCCAGCAGCTCCCCGACCTACACCGGGGAGCTGTTTTTT.

The chain links TRBV9 to TRBJ1-4; tentative D call: TRBD1 (5 bases). This CDR3 has 16 residues. Germline CDR1 is SGDLS and CDR2 is YYNGEE. V dropped 3 bases and J dropped 8 bases, with 20 bases sitting between them. The CDR3: CASSAGLPQAGEKLFF. The CDR3 DNA reads TGTGCCAGCAGCGCGGGACTCCCCCAAGCGGGGGAAAAACTGTTTTTT.

The J gene is TRBJ2-5, the V gene TRBV7-9; perhaps TRBD2 as D (6 bases). Germline CDR1 and CDR2: SEHNR and FQNEAQ (reference sequence). V was pared by 5 bases and J by 1 base, with 11 bases between. The CDR3 sequence is 14 residues long. CDR3 DNA sequence: TGTGCCAGCAGCCCAGGGACTTCCCAAGAGACCCAGTACTTC. It is translated as CASSPGTSQETQYF.

The rearrangement uses TRBV9 and TRBJ2-7, with 7 bases that match TRBD1. CDR3 size: 14 residues. V shed 4 bases and J 6 bases; nucleotides not matched to a gene: 10. The V gene's germline CDR1 is SGDLS and CDR2 YYNGEE. The CDR3 sequence: CASSQTDRVTEQYF. The CDR3 region has the DNA TGTGCCAGCAGCCAAACCGACAGGGTAACCGAGCAGTACTTC. Complete variable domain (other parts from reference TRBV9 and TRBJ2-7): DSGVTQTPKHLITATGQRVTLRCSPRSGDLSVYWYQQSLDQGLQFLIQYYNGEERAKGNILERFSAQQFPDLHSELNLSSLELGDSALYFCASSQTDRVTEQYFGPGTRLTVT.

This sequence joins TRBV4-3 and TRBJ1-5; D gene unclear. The CDR3 is 15 amino acids. The germline V gene encodes CDR1 LGHNA and CDR2 YSLEER. V was pared by 0 bases and J by 6 bases, with 12 bases between. In nucleotides, the CDR3 is TGCGCCAGCAGCCAAGATCATGCAAGTCCTCAGCCCCAGCATTTT. Translation: CASSQDHASPQPQHF.

The gene calls are TRBV28 and TRBJ2-7, with D perhaps matching TRBD2 (5 bases). Germline CDR1 MDHEN, CDR2 SYDVKM. Trimming took 7 bases from V and 4 from J, leaving 20 bases between them. The CDR3 runs to 15 residues. The CDR3: CASTPHSGKGYEQYF. CDR3 bases: TGTGCCAGCACCCCTCACTCGGGAAAGGGATACGAGCAGTACTTC. The entire variable domain, with the rest obtained from reference TRBV28 and TRBJ2-7, is as follows: DVKVTQSSRYLVKRTGEKVFLECVQDMDHENMFWYRQDPGLGLRLIYFSYDVKMKEKGDIPEGYSVSREKKERFSLILESASTNQTSMYLCASTPHSGKGYEQYFGPGTRLTVT.

This chain connects TRBV24-1 to TRBJ1-1, with D perhaps TRBD1 (6 bases). V dropped 3 bases and J dropped 7 bases, with 14 bases sitting between them. The CDR3 spans 14 residues. Germline V gene sequence: CDR1 KGHDR, CDR2 SFDVKD. In nucleotides, the CDR3 is TGTGCCACCAGTGATCATAACAGGGTCGGTGAAGCTTTCTTT. Translating gives CATSDHNRVGEAFF.

V usage is TRBV6-6 and J usage is TRBJ2-1; D is unresolved. V shed 0 bases and J shed 8 bases, with 8 bases lying between them. CDR1 is MNHNY and CDR2 is SVGAGI in the germline V gene (reference sequence). This CDR3 spans 13 amino acids. In nucleotides, the CDR3 is TGTGCCAGCAGTTACTCAAAGTGGGATGAGCAGTTCTTC. Residues: CASSYSKWDEQFF.

The chain links TRBV5-1 to TRBJ1-1; D not resolved. The CDR3 has 14 residues. Trimming stripped 0 bases from V and 3 bases from J, with 9 bases between. CDR1 and CDR2 from the germline V gene are SGHRS and YFSETQ. CDR3 in amino acids: CASSLDSGHTEAFF. The CDR3 nucleotides are TGCGCCAGCAGCTTGGACTCGGGCCACACTGAAGCTTTCTTT.

CDR3 sequence reads: CASRSQGGGGNNEQFF. The CDR3 DNA follows: TGTGCCAGCAGATCCCAGGGGGGGGGCGGTAACAATGAGCAGTTCTTC. The chain joins TRBV3-1 (or the pseudogene TRBV3-2) to TRBJ2-1; D could derive from TRBD1 or TRBD2 (7 bases each). V dropped 6 bases and J dropped 5 bases, with 20 bases sitting between them. CDR1 is LGHDT and CDR2 is YNNKEL in the germline V gene (reference sequence). CDR3 length equals 16 residues.

On this clone itself: The germline gene is not matched at one end of the junction; a read error may be the cause. The chain joins TRBV5-1 to TRBJ2-1; D possibly matches TRBD1 or TRBD2 (7 bases each). The CDR3 sequence is 13 residues long. Per the germline V gene, CDR1 is SGHRS and CDR2 is YFSETQ. The CDR3 protein is CARRGGPTGRGFF. The CDR3 nucleotides read TGCGCCCGCAGGGGGGGGCCGACAGGCCGGGGGTTCTTC.

This sequence joins TRBV10-3 and TRBJ2-5, with 9 positions matching TRBD2. With V trimmed by 10 bases and J by 5 bases, 14 bases remained unmatched. This CDR3 is 15 amino acids long. In germline, CDR1 is ENHRY, CDR2 SYGVKD. CDR3 DNA: TGTGCCACCACTGTAAGCGGGGGGCCAGGGGAGACCCAGTACTTC. It codes for CATTVSGGPGETQYF.

The genes are TRBV7-9 and TRBJ2-7; the D gene could be TRBD1 or TRBD2 (5 bases each). The CDR3 has 19 amino acids. V dropped 5 bases and J dropped 2 bases, with 28 bases sitting between them. Germline-derived CDR1 and CDR2 are SEHNR and FQNEAQ (reference sequence). CDR3 region: CASSPTNRPRGRWPYEQYF. CDR3 bases: TGTGCCAGCAGCCCGACCAACAGACCTCGGGGCAGGTGGCCCTACGAGCAGTACTTC.

The chain has TRBV10-3 and TRBJ2-1, with D unresolved. Per germline, CDR1 ENHRY and CDR2 SYGVKD. This CDR3 comprises 12 residues. V lost 4 bases and J 8 bases, leaving 9 bases between the germline ends. This CDR3 is CAISGSLDEQFF. The CDR3 coding sequence is TGTGCCATCAGTGGATCCCTCGATGAGCAGTTCTTC.